The 18 T cell receptor beta chains in this list originate from one sample, sequenced in a study of blood T cell repertoires in COVID-19. Clones were sequenced by immunoSEQ multiplex PCR, and TCRdb holds only the in-frame ones, with some missing. This sample has about 75,000 clones, with more than 70% found just once. Sequenced: peripheral blood. Receptors originate from a human donor in a cohort sampled during active COVID-19.

This sequence joins TRBV11-3 and TRBJ2-2, with TRBD1 identical over 7 bases. Germline trimming cut 2 bases from V and 0 bases from J; bases unmatched to any gene: 0. Looked up from germline, CDR1 is SGHNT and CDR2 is YENEEA. The CDR3 covers 15 residues. The CDR3 DNA reads TGTGCCAGCAGCTTAAGGGGGCCGAACACCGGGGAGCTGTTTTTT. This translates into CASSLRGPNTGELFF. Complete variable domain (other parts from reference TRBV11-3 and TRBJ2-2): EAGVVQSPRYKIIEKKQPVAFWCNPISGHNTLYWYLQNLGQGPELLIRYENEEAVDDSQLPKDRFSAERLKGVDSTLKIQPAELGDSAVYLCASSLRGPNTGELFFGEGSRLTVL.

This clone was counted a single time. The rearrangement joins TRBV14 to TRBJ2-7; 9 positions agree with TRBD1. V was pared by 0 bases and J by 6 bases, with 6 bases of the junction left unmatched. CDR3 size: 15 residues. Germline V gives CDR1 SGHDN, CDR2 FVKESK. The CDR3 DNA reads TGTGCCAGCAGCCAAGAACAGGGGGCATTCCTCGAGCAGTACTTC. Translation: CASSQEQGAFLEQYF.

V usage is TRBV7-2 and J usage is TRBJ2-1; TRBD2 matches at 8 bases. The germline V gene encodes CDR1 SGHTA and CDR2 FQGNSA. With V trimmed by 3 bases and J by 5 bases, 12 bases remained unmatched. This CDR3 has 17 residues. The CDR3 nucleotides read TGTGCCAGCAGCTTGGGTGTTTGGCGGGGGGCAAACAATGAGCAGTTCTTC. Translating gives CASSLGVWRGANNEQFF.

V usage is TRBV6-5 and J usage is TRBJ1-2, with D tentatively TRBD1 (6 bases). Germline-derived CDR1 and CDR2 are MNHEY and SVGAGI. This CDR3 contains 13 residues. Trimming removed 6 bases from V and 4 bases from J, with 12 bases in between. The CDR3 loop is CASSPGTTYGYTF. As DNA, the CDR3 is TGTGCCAGCAGCCCGGGGACAACCTATGGCTACACCTTC.

This chain links TRBV27 with TRBJ1-1; 8 bases are shared with TRBD1. Germline values: CDR1 MNHEY, CDR2 SMNVEV (reference sequence). This CDR3 region has 13 residues. V trimming: 3 bases; J trimming: 8 bases; junction bases outside the gene matches: 5. CDR3 sequence reads: CASSFSGGMEAFF. The CDR3 coding sequence is TGTGCCAGCAGTTTCTCAGGGGGCATGGAAGCTTTCTTT.

The chain is built from TRBV28 and TRBJ1-6; 9 bases are a match to TRBD1. With 8 bases clipped from V and 0 bases from J, the junction kept 5 bases outside the gene matches. This CDR3 has 16 amino acids. Germline-derived CDR1 and CDR2 are MDHEN and SYDVKM. The CDR3 reads CASGTGFSSYNSPLHF. The CDR3 DNA follows: TGTGCCAGCGGGACAGGGTTTAGCTCCTATAATTCACCCCTCCACTTT.

This chain uses TRBV28 with TRBJ1-2; 8 positions agree with TRBD1. Germline V gene sequence: CDR1 MDHEN, CDR2 SYDVKM. The CDR3 runs 15 residues. The V and J ends lost 3 bases and 3 bases, in that order; junction bases with no gene match: 6. The CDR3 is CASSFAGQGDYGYTF. The CDR3, as DNA: TGTGCCAGCAGTTTTGCAGGACAGGGTGACTATGGCTACACCTTC.

V is TRBV19 and J is TRBJ2-1, with 8 bases lining up with TRBD2. The CDR3 is 16 residues long. Germline CDR1 and CDR2: LNHDA and SQIVND (reference sequence). V lost 4 bases, J lost 4 bases, and 9 bases stayed unmatched. The CDR3 region is CASSRDSGIGYNEQFF. The CDR3, as DNA: TGTGCCAGTAGTAGGGATAGCGGGATCGGGTACAATGAGCAGTTCTTC. The complete variable domain, with remaining parts taken from reference TRBV19 and TRBJ2-1, reads DGGITQSPKYLFRKEGQNVTLSCEQNLNHDAMYWYRQDPGQGLRLIYYSQIVNDFQKGDIAEGYSVSREKKESFPLTVTSAQKNPTAFYLCASSRDSGIGYNEQFFGPGTRLTVL.

The chain combines TRBV15 with TRBJ1-2; D ambiguous. The germline V gene encodes CDR1 LNHNV and CDR2 YYDKDF (reference sequence). This CDR3 has 13 residues. Trimming left V 1 base short and J 7 bases short, with 10 bases between. CDR3 sequence reads: CATSRAGGGGYTF. The CDR3 DNA is TGTGCCACCAGCAGAGCGGGCGGAGGTGGCTACACCTTC. Full variable domain (remainder filled in from reference TRBV15 and TRBJ1-2): DAMVIQNPRYQVTQFGKPVTLSCSQTLNHNVMYWYQQKSSQAPKLLFHYYDKDFNNEADTPDNFQSRRPNTSFCFLDIRSPGLGDTAMYLCATSRAGGGGYTFGSGTRLTVV.

The count of this clone is one. This CDR3 reads CATQGVPGGTDTQYF. In DNA, the CDR3 is TGCGCCACCCAAGGAGTGCCGGGTGGCACAGATACGCAGTATTTT. V and J are TRBV10-2 and TRBJ2-3; D gene ambiguous. Trimming cost V 10 bases and J 1 base, with 18 bases left between them. This CDR3 has 15 residues. Germline V gene data show CDR1 as WSHSY and CDR2 as SAAADI.

The chain combines TRBV14 with TRBJ2-5, with 9 bases lining up with TRBD1. V shed 4 bases, J shed 4 bases, and the junction held 13 bases outside the gene matches. CDR1 is SGHDN, CDR2 FVKESK, per germline. The CDR3 is 17 residues long. The CDR3 sequence is CASSLGRQGVRLETQYF. The CDR3 DNA follows: TGTGCCAGCAGCCTCGGTAGACAGGGGGTGAGGTTAGAGACCCAGTACTTC.

The gene calls are TRBV5-8 and TRBJ2-3; TRBD2 might be the D (7 bases). This CDR3 comprises 15 residues. The ends were cut back, 4 bases at V and 1 base at J, with 13 bases in the middle. The germline V gene encodes CDR1 SGHTS and CDR2 YDEGEE. CDR3 protein: CASSRGGWGTDTQYF. DNA of the CDR3: TGTGCCAGCAGCCGCGGGGGCTGGGGCACAGATACGCAGTATTTT.

The J gene is TRBJ1-4, the V gene TRBV18; 7 bases fit TRBD1. The CDR3 covers 15 residues. J was trimmed by 0 bases and V by 3 bases; bases with no gene match: 1. CDR1 and CDR2 from the germline V gene are KGHSH and LQKENI. CDR3 sequence reads: CASSPQGATNEKLFF. Written as DNA, the CDR3 is TGTGCCAGCTCACCCCAGGGGGCAACTAATGAAAAACTGTTTTTT. Based on the CDR3 plus reference TRBV18 and TRBJ1-4, the full variable domain is NAGVMQNPRHLVRRRGQEARLRCSPMKGHSHVYWYRQLPEEGLKFMVYLQKENIIDESGMPKERFSAEFPKEGPSILRIQQVVRGDSAAYFCASSPQGATNEKLFFGSGTQLSVL.

The chain uses TRBV7-8 and TRBJ2-1, with TRBD2 matching over 11 bases. Trimming took 1 base from V and 4 from J; bases not matched to a gene: 3. The CDR3 consists of 16 residues. CDR1 SGHVS and CDR2 FQNEAQ come from the germline V gene. Here the CDR3 reads CASSLGWTSGYNEQFF. The CDR3 DNA sequence: TGTGCCAGCAGCTTAGGCTGGACTAGCGGGTACAATGAGCAGTTCTTC.

This chain connects TRBV6-5 to TRBJ1-2, with D possibly matching TRBD1 (5 bases). Germline CDR1 and CDR2: MNHEY and SVGAGI. The CDR3 has 15 residues. V lost 2 bases and J 8 bases, leaving 18 bases between the germline ends. The CDR3 coding sequence is TGTGCCAGCAGTTACCGGGGGAGGAACTTAATGGGCTACACCTTC. Its protein product is CASSYRGRNLMGYTF.

CDR3 bases: TGTGCCAGCAGTTTCAGGGTAAATCAGCCCCAGCATTTT. Residues: CASSFRVNQPQHF. This chain uses TRBV6-2 or TRBV6-3 with TRBJ1-5, with a possible D match to TRBD1 (5 bases). Germline CDR1 and CDR2: MNHEY and SVGEGT. V was clipped by 4 bases and J by 4 bases, with 8 bases between them. There are 13 residues in the CDR3.

The J gene is TRBJ1-6, the V gene TRBV6-2 or TRBV6-3, with D maybe TRBD1 (6 bases). CDR1 MNHEY and CDR2 SVGEGT come from the germline V gene. This CDR3 spans 15 amino acids. Trimming cost V 5 bases and J 7 bases, with 15 bases left between them. For the CDR3, the DNA is TGTGCCAGCAGTCGACAGGTGGGGTTGAATTCACCCCTCCACTTT. Its protein product is CASSRQVGLNSPLHF.

With regard to this clone: Likely a read error: the CDR3 ends without its conserved phenylalanine or tryptophan. The DNA is left out, because the CDR3 cannot be placed on it with certainty; the CDR3 is given as TCRdb lists it. V and J are TRBV14 and TRBJ2-7; the table's D call TRBD1 went unverified against the DNA. Germline values: CDR1 SGHDN, CDR2 FVKESK. The CDR3 has 14 residues if both end residues are counted. The CDR3 is CASSALSFSSRAYR.